This T cell receptor (beta chain) was recovered during a study of neoadjuvant anti-PD-1 for oral cavity cancer. Study-level findings and limits: Treg/Th17 ratio rose with pretreatment blood and fell with post-treatment tumor TCRbeta clonality.

Time point meaning: after neoadjuvant nivolumab, at surgical resection. Germline V gene lookup returns CDR1 SGHAT and CDR2 FQNNGV. CDR3 length: 17 amino acids. The V end was cut by 4 bases, the J end by 2 bases, with 18 bases between. This clone was detected once. Its cognate antigen is unknown. Two replicates per tumor sample, mostly from approximately 4.6 ug of genomic DNA. The data were produced by immunoSEQ multiplex PCR, yet TCRdb's version contains in-frame clones alone and is incomplete. The sample contains under 6,000 clones, approximately 60% of which appear only once. The chain is built from TRBV11-2 and TRBJ2-1; D possibly uses TRBD1 or TRBD2 (6 bases each). The receptor comes from a person aged 40-85 years with oral cavity squamous cell carcinoma. The sample in question was tumor tissue, obtained after nivolumab (anti-PD-1) treatment. The chain's CDR3 is CASSSEWGAQAYNEQFF. The CDR3 region has the DNA TGTGCCAGCAGCTCGGAGTGGGGGGCCCAAGCCTACAATGAGCAGTTCTTC. Looking up the rest from reference TRBV11-2 and TRBJ2-1 gives the full variable domain: EAGVAQSPRYKIIEKRQSVAFWCNPISGHATLYWYQQILGQGPKLLIQFQNNGVVDDSQLPKDRFSAERLKGVDSTLKIQPAKLEDSAVYLCASSSEWGAQAYNEQFFGPGTRLTVL.